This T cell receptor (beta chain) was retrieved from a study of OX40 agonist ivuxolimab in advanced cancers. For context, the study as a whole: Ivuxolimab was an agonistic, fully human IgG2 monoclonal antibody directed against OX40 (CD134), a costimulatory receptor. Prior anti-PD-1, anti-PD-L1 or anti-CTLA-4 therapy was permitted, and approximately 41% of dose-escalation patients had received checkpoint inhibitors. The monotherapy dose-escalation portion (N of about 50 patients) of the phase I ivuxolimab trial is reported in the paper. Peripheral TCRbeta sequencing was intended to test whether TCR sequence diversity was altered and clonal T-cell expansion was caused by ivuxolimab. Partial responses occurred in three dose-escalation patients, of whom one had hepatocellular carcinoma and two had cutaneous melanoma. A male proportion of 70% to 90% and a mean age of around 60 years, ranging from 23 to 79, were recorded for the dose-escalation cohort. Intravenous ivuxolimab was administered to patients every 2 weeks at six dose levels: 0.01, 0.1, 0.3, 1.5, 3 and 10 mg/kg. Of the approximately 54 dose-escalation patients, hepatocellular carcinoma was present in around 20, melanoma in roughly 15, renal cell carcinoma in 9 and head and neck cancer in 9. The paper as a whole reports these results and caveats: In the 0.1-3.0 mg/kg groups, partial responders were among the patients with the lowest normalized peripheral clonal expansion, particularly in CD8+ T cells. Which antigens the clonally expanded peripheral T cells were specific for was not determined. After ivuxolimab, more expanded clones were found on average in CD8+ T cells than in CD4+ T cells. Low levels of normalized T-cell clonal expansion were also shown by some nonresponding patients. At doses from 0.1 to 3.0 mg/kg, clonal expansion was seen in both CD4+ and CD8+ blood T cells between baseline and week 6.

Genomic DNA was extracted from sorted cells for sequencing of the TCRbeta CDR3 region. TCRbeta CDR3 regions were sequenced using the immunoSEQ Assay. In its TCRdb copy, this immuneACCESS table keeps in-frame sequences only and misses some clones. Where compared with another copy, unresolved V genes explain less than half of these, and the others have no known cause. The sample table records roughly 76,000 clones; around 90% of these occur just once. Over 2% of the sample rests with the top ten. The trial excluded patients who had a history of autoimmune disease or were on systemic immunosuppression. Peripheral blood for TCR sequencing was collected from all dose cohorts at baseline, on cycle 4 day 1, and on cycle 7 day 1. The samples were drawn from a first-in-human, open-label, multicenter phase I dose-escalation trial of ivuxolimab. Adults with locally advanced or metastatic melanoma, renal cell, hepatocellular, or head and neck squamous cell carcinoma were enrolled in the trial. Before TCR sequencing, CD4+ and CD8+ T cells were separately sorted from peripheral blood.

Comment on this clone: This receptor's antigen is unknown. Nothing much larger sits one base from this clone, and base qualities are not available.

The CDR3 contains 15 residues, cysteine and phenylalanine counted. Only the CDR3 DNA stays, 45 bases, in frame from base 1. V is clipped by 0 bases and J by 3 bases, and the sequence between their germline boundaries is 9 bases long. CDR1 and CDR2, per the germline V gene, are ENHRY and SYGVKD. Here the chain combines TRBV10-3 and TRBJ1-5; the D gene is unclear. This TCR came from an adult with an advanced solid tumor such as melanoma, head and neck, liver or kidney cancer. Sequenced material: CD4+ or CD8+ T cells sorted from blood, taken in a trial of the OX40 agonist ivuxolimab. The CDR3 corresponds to CAISESKVLNQPQHF. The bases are TGTGCCATCAGTGAGTCTAAGGTCCTCAATCAGCCCCAGCATTTT.